The next 21 T cell receptor beta chains were all read from a single sample in a study of OX40 agonist ivuxolimab in advanced cancers. Generated by immunoSEQ multiplex PCR, the TCRdb table keeps only in-frame clones and is missing some. This sample has tens of thousands of clones, with about 79% found just once. Sequencing was performed on CD4+ or CD8+ T cells sorted from blood, taken in a trial of the OX40 agonist ivuxolimab. These receptor sequences come from an adult with an advanced solid tumor such as melanoma, head and neck, liver or kidney cancer.

The chain combines TRBV15 with TRBJ2-5; D is unresolved. Per the germline V gene, CDR1 is LNHNV and CDR2 is YYDKDF (reference sequence). Trimming removed 1 base from V and 3 bases from J, with 3 bases in between. The CDR3 spans 12 residues. The CDR3 region is CATSRGEETQYF. The CDR3, as DNA: TGTGCCACCAGCAGAGGGGAAGAGACCCAGTACTTC.

The chain links TRBV5-1 to TRBJ2-1, with a possible D match to TRBD2 (6 bases). This CDR3 is 16 amino acids long. CDR1 and CDR2 from the germline V gene are SGHRS and YFSETQ. Trimming shortened V by 4 bases and J by 1 base, and 15 bases separated the two germline ends. CDR3 protein: CASSRTFGGSYNEQFF. The CDR3 DNA sequence: TGCGCCAGCAGCAGGACCTTCGGGGGTTCCTACAATGAGCAGTTCTTC.

This sequence joins TRBV11-3 and TRBJ2-3, with TRBD2 matching over 9 bases. After removal of 5 bases from V and 3 bases from J, the junction contained 6 bases not matched to a gene. There are 15 residues in the CDR3. In germline, CDR1 is SGHNT, CDR2 YENEEA. The DNA for the CDR3 is TGTGCCAGCAGCCAAGGACTAGCGACAACAGATACGCAGTATTTT. Translation gives CASSQGLATTDTQYF.

This clone was seen just once. The chain carries TRBV5-5 and TRBJ1-1; TRBD1 might be the D (5 bases). Trimming shortened V by 2 bases and J by 3 bases, and 8 bases separated the two germline ends. Germline V gives CDR1 SGHKS, CDR2 YYEKEE (reference sequence). The CDR3 runs to 13 residues. The CDR3 bases are TGTGCCAGCAGCTTAGCAGGGCACACTGAAGCTTTCTTT. Its translation is CASSLAGHTEAFF.

The chain has TRBV20-1 and TRBJ1-2, with D unresolved. CDR3 length equals 11 residues. Germline V gives CDR1 DFQATT, CDR2 SNEGSKA (reference sequence). Between the trimmed V and J ends, which lost 0 bases and 2 bases, there was a span of 1 base. The CDR3 sequence: CSARENYGYTF. CDR3 DNA sequence: TGCAGTGCTAGAGAAAACTATGGCTACACCTTC.

Only a few counts were recorded for this clone. J is TRBJ1-1 and V is TRBV10-2; maybe TRBD1 (6 bases). Trimming stripped 6 bases from V and 4 bases from J, with 9 bases between. CDR1 WSHSY and CDR2 SAAADI come from the germline V gene. CDR3 length: 12 residues. In DNA, the CDR3 is TGCGCCAGCAGGGACAGCTCCACTGAAGCTTTCTTT. It translates to CASRDSSTEAFF.

The chain carries TRBV19 and TRBJ1-5; D remains ambiguous. This CDR3 comprises 14 residues. CDR1 is LNHDA and CDR2 is SQIVND in the germline V gene (reference sequence). The V and J ends lost 5 bases and 6 bases respectively, with 14 bases between them. CDR3 sequence (DNA): TGTGCCAGTAGTCCCGTGGGCTGGGGTCAGCCCCAGCATTTT. It translates to CASSPVGWGQPQHF.

V usage is TRBV5-4 and J usage is TRBJ1-2; 7 bases map to TRBD1. V was pared by 4 bases and J by 2 bases, with 11 bases of the junction left unmatched. There are 16 residues in the CDR3. Looked up from germline, CDR1 is SGHNT and CDR2 is YYREEE (reference sequence). CDR3 coding DNA: TGTGCCAGCAGCACGGGACAGAACCGCCTGAACTATGGCTACACCTTC. Protein product: CASSTGQNRLNYGYTF.

The V and J genes are TRBV30 and TRBJ2-7, with D possibly TRBD1 on 6 matching bases. Trimming left V 2 bases short and J 1 base short, with 18 bases between. The CDR3 is 16 residues long. Germline V gene lookup returns CDR1 GTSNPN and CDR2 SVGIG (reference sequence). In DNA, the CDR3 is TGTGCCTGGAGTCCAGGGGCCGCGAAGGGGTCCTACGAGCAGTACTTC. Translated, it gives CAWSPGAAKGSYEQYF.

The chain recombines TRBV4-3 with TRBJ2-1; D might be TRBD1 (5 bases). The CDR3 length is 12 residues. The V gene lost 1 base and the J gene lost 9 bases, with 7 bases spanning the gap. The germline V gene has CDR1 LGHNA and CDR2 YSLEER. The CDR3 spells CASSQVQGEQFF. The CDR3 DNA sequence: TGCGCCAGCAGCCAAGTTCAGGGTGAGCAGTTCTTC.

The V call is TRBV5-1, the J call TRBJ2-7; D remains unclear. The CDR3 length is 15 residues. The V gene lost 4 bases and the J gene lost 2 bases, with 16 bases spanning the gap. Germline V lookup: CDR1 SGHRS, CDR2 YFSETQ. The DNA of the CDR3 is TGCGCCAGCAGCAACCCGGGCGCCAATACCTACGAGCAGTACTTC. Protein: CASSNPGANTYEQYF.

This clone has a handful of counts. The V call is TRBV11-2, the J call TRBJ2-2, with 13 positions matching TRBD2. Germline CDR1 SGHAT, CDR2 FQNNGV. Trimming took 6 bases from V and 0 from J; bases not matched to a gene: 4. This CDR3 comprises 17 residues. CDR3 sequence: CASSRLAGGANTGELFF. The CDR3 nucleotides are TGTGCCAGCAGTAGACTAGCGGGGGGCGCGAACACCGGGGAGCTGTTTTTT.

The CDR3 sequence: CASSLDRGVYYGYTF. Here the CDR3 DNA reads TGTGCCAGCTCACTAGACAGGGGGGTGTACTATGGCTACACCTTC. This chain joins TRBV18 and TRBJ1-2; TRBD1 matches 9 bases. The CDR3 extends over 15 amino acids. Trimming cost V 4 bases and J 3 bases; bases outside gene matches: 6. The germline V gene encodes CDR1 KGHSH and CDR2 LQKENI. Drawing the rest from reference TRBV18 and TRBJ1-2, the complete variable domain is NAGVMQNPRHLVRRRGQEARLRCSPMKGHSHVYWYRQLPEEGLKFMVYLQKENIIDESGMPKERFSAEFPKEGPSILRIQQVVRGDSAAYFCASSLDRGVYYGYTFGSGTRLTVV.

The chain couples TRBV9 to TRBJ2-2, with a possible D match to TRBD1 (6 bases). The V gene's germline CDR1 is SGDLS and CDR2 YYNGEE. Trimming pared 2 bases from V and 5 bases from J, leaving 13 bases between. CDR3 length: 15 amino acids. The CDR3 nucleotides read TGTGCCAGCAGCGTCGGTCAGGGGCCAACCGGGGAGCTGTTTTTT. It encodes CASSVGQGPTGELFF.

For the CDR3, the DNA is TGTGCCAGCAGCTTTGGGTCGACAGGGGCCGGGGAGCTGTTTTTT. Its translation: CASSFGSTGAGELFF. The gene calls are TRBV7-9 and TRBJ2-2, with 8 bases identical to TRBD1. Losses at the gene ends were 3 bases for V and 6 bases for J; bases not matched to a gene: 6. Germline loops: CDR1 SEHNR, CDR2 FQNEAQ (reference sequence). This CDR3 region has 15 residues. Filled out from reference TRBV7-9 and TRBJ2-2, the complete variable domain reads DTGVSQNPRHKITKRGQNVTFRCDPISEHNRLYWYRQTLGQGPEFLTYFQNEAQLEKSRLLSDRFSAERPKGSFSTLEIQRTEQGDSAMYLCASSFGSTGAGELFFGEGSRLTVL.

A single count supports this clone. The chain carries TRBV19 and TRBJ2-3; D possibly matches TRBD1 or TRBD2 (6 bases each). With 0 bases removed from V and 3 bases from J, the gap between germline ends came to 13 bases. This CDR3 is 16 amino acids long. Per germline, CDR1 LNHDA and CDR2 SQIVND (reference sequence). CDR3 sequence: CASSIDPTGGTDTQYF. The CDR3 coding sequence is TGTGCCAGTAGTATAGATCCGACAGGAGGGACAGATACGCAGTATTTT.

This chain links TRBV5-4 with TRBJ1-1, with D perhaps TRBD1 (5 bases). CDR3 length equals 16 residues. From germline, CDR1 is SGHNT and CDR2 YYREEE (reference sequence). V gave up 4 bases and J gave up 2 bases, with 18 bases separating them. CDR3 in DNA: TGTGCCAGCAGCGCCGGGACCACCCGAACTAACACTGAAGCTTTCTTT. Its translation is CASSAGTTRTNTEAFF.

This clone was detected a few times. The chain links TRBV9 to TRBJ2-3; D is undetermined. CDR3 length equals 15 residues. Per germline, CDR1 SGDLS and CDR2 YYNGEE. With 0 bases removed from V and 2 bases from J, the gap between germline ends came to 10 bases. CDR3 region: CASSVVPQNTDTQYF. DNA of the CDR3: TGTGCCAGCAGCGTAGTCCCCCAGAACACAGATACGCAGTATTTT.

This clone was found a few times. V is TRBV30 and J is TRBJ1-1, with D unresolved. The CDR3 spans 11 residues. From germline, CDR1 is GTSNPN and CDR2 SVGIG (reference sequence). V lost 0 bases, J lost 4 bases, and 3 bases lay in between. The CDR3 is CAWSVSTEAFF. For the CDR3, the DNA is TGTGCCTGGAGTGTATCCACTGAAGCTTTCTTT.

V gene TRBV5-5 combines with J gene TRBJ2-7, with 11 bases fitting TRBD2. The CDR3 is made up of 14 amino acids. Germline CDR1 is SGHKS and CDR2 is YYEKEE (reference sequence). With V trimmed by 4 bases and J by 2 bases, 2 bases remained unmatched. The CDR3 DNA reads as TGTGCCAGCAGCGAGGGACTAGCGGCCTACGAGCAGTACTTC. Translation: CASSEGLAAYEQYF.

The chain recombines TRBV11-2 with TRBJ1-2, with 9 bases identical to TRBD1. V lost 1 base and J lost 5; bases outside the gene matches: 2. The CDR3 length is 14 residues. Germline V gene lookup returns CDR1 SGHAT and CDR2 FQNNGV. CDR3 sequence (DNA): TGTGCCAGCAGCTTAGGGGACAGGGTTTATGGCTACACCTTC. It specifies CASSLGDRVYGYTF.